This TCR beta chain emerged from a study of T-cell memory formation after mild COVID-19 (dated by TCRdb to the early 2020s). General notes on the study: TCR sequence clusters from the two donors were largely donor specific. T-cell clones expanding and contracting after mild COVID-19 in two donors were tracked by longitudinal TCRalpha and TCRbeta repertoire sequencing. Two young, previously healthy adult volunteers made up the cohort, one male and one female.

Including the terminal cysteine and phenylalanine, the CDR3 comprises 16 residues. Of the read, only the CDR3 DNA is kept; its 48 bases are in frame from base 1. The germline V gene (reference sequence) gives CDR1 as SEHNR and CDR2 as FQNEAQ. Trimming takes 1 base off V and 7 bases off J; junction bases not matched to a gene: 7. Ficoll-Paque density gradient centrifugation was the method used to isolate PBMCs. What the work shows at the level of the full study, not this receptor alone: Clones that contracted from day 15 to 85 showed balanced CD4/CD8 phenotypes, whereas a second wave of clones that expanded from day 15 to 37 leaned towards CD4+. Some responding clones were detected in pre-infection memory, which suggested that pre-existing cross-reactive memory T cells had joined the SARS-CoV-2 response. The study included only two mild cases, and larger cohorts that include severe cases with pre-infection samples were judged to be necessary. SARS-CoV-2 specificity of the second-wave clones peaking on day 37 was not confirmed. Contracting CD4+ clones were found mainly in CM and EM memory subsets, while CD8+ clones were enriched in EMRA.

Sequencing instrument: Illumina NovaSeq 6000. TCRalpha and TCRbeta cDNA libraries were constructed by 5'RACE with constant-segment primers, with sample barcodes and unique molecular identifiers being introduced. Trizol reagent was used to extract RNA from every sample. The libraries were amplified in two PCR steps, and the second step added a second sample barcode and Illumina TruSeq adapters. Libraries were sequenced on an Illumina NovaSeq with 2 x 150 bp paired-end reads. Turning to the authors' computational methods: Reads were demultiplexed and collapsed into UMI-guided consensus sequences with migec v1.2.7. Using mixcr v2.1.11, UMI consensuses were aligned to TRA and TRB V and J templates and then assembled into clonotypes. A clonotype was counted as expanded or contracted only if both edgeR and NoisET called the change significant, with noise models trained on biological replicates. edgeR calls used a false discovery rate-adjusted p below 0.01 and a log2 fold-change threshold of 1. As an exploratory analysis of dynamics, PCA with hierarchical clustering was applied to max-normalized trajectories of the 1000 most abundant clonotypes. Each responding clone was given a CD4 or CD8 phenotype based on the CD4+ and CD8+ repertoires, which had been sequenced separately. TCRdb ran its own pipeline on the public reads, namely fastp trimming at Q25 and MiXCR clone calling, and kept in-frame beta chains. Merged by CDR3 protein, the rows form single entries marked with the most common genes and DNA. These V and J calls originate from TCRdb's pipeline instead of the authors' own analysis. The sample table records about 470,000 distinct CDR3 sequences; over 15% of these occur just once. The ten largest clones represent 12% of the sample.

Worth noting for this clonotype: Its antigen specificity is not known. No qualities accompany the bases; no much larger clone lies one base away.

This sequence originates from an adult woman who had mild COVID-19 (a few samples of this study predate the infection). The sample titles of this study are shuffled in the database, so cell type and time point are left out; the donor was told from shared clones. Sequencing was done on a sample of PBMCs or a T cell subset sorted from them (not recorded which). In this chain, TRBV7-9 is recombined with TRBJ1-5, with TRBD1 matching 10 junction bases. The CDR3 here reads CASSLGQGAFRQPQHF. The bases read TGTGCCAGCAGCTTAGGACAGGGGGCGTTTCGACAGCCCCAGCATTTT.